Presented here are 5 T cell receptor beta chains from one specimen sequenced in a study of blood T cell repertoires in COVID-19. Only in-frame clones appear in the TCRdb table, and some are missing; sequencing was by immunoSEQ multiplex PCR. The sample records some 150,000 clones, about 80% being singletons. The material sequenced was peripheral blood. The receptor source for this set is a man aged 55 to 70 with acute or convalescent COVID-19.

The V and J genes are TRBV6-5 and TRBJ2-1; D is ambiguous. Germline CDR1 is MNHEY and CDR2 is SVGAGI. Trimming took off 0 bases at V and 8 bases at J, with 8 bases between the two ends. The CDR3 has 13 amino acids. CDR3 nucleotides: TGTGCCAGCAGTTACTCGAGGAACGATGAGCAGTTCTTC. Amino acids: CASSYSRNDEQFF.

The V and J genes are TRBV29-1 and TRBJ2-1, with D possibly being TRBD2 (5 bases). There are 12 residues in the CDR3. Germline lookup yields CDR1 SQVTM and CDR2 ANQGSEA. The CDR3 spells CTPGGLVREQFF. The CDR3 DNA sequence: TGCACTCCCGGAGGTTTGGTGCGTGAGCAGTTCTTC.

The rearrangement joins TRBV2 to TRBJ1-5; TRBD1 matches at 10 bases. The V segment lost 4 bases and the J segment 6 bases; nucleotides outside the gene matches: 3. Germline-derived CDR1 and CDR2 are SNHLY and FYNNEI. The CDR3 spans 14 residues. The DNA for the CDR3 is TGTGCCAGCAGTGGACAGGGGGCCGTTCAGCCCCAGCATTTT. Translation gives CASSGQGAVQPQHF.

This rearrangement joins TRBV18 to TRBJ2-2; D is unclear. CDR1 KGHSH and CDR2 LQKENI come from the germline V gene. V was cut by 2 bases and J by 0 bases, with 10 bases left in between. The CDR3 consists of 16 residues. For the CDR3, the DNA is TGTGCCAGCTCACCATATCAGGTTTCGAACACCGGGGAGCTGTTTTTT. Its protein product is CASSPYQVSNTGELFF.

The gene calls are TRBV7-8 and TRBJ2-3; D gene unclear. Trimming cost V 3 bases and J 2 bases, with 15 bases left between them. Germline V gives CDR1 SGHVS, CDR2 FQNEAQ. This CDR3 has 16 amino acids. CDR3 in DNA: TGTGCCAGCAGCTTCCATCGCGCGACTCACACAGATACGCAGTATTTT. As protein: CASSFHRATHTDTQYF.